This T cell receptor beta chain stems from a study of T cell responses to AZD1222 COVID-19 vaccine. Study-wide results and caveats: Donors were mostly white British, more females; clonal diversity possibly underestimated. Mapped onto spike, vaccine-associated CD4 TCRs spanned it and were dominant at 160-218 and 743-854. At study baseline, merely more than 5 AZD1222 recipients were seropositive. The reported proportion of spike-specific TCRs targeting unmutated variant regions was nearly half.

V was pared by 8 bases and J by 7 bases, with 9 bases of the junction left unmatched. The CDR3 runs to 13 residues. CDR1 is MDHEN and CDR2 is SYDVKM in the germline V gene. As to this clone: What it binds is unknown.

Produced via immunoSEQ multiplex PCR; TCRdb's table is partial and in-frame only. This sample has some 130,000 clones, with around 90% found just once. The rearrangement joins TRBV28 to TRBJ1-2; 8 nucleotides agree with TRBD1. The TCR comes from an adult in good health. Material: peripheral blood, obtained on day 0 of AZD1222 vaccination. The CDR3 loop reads CASGSAGGFGYTF. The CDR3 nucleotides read TGTGCCAGCGGCTCCGCAGGGGGCTTTGGCTACACCTTC.